Listed below are T cell receptor beta chains from one sample, sequenced in a study of technical replicates of blood from several donors. Repertoires were generated with immunoSEQ multiplex PCR, while TCRdb's copy carries only in-frame clones and drops some. Of 55,000 to 85,000 clones listed, roughly 97% were seen once; the top ten hold 0.2% to 0.25%. Sequences were obtained from T cells isolated from PBMCs. These receptors were taken from a human donor in good health. CDR3s include the opening cysteine and the closing phenylalanine or tryptophan. Each record gives: clone size, D gene, V gene, J gene, CDR3 protein, CDR3 DNA. A D gene is named only where the DNA matches it firmly. Size is omitted from some rows. Given values are once, few, many or a class for expanded clones.

NA	TRBD2	TRBV18	TRBJ2-7	CASSPVTSGHEQYF	TGTGCCAGCTCACCCGTGACTAGCGGGCACGAGCAGTACTTC
NA	TRBD1	TRBV2	TRBJ1-3	CASSVLWGQVPLTIYF	TGTGCCAGCAGTGTTTTATGGGGACAGGTGCCCCTGACCATATATTTT
NA	NA	TRBV5-1	TRBJ1-2	CASSPVDSQNYGYTF	TGCGCCAGCAGCCCGGTGGACTCCCAGAACTATGGCTACACCTTC
NA	NA	TRBV2	TRBJ2-5	CASTEPPGLYQETQYF	TGTGCCAGCACCGAACCTCCGGGTCTGTACCAAGAGACCCAGTACTTC
NA	NA	TRBV5-1	TRBJ1-2	CASSLTGYGYTF	TGCGCCAGCAGCTTAACAGGATATGGCTACACCTTC
NA	TRBD2	TRBV11-2	TRBJ2-5	CASRTSGRAWETQYF	TGTGCCAGCAGAACTAGCGGGAGGGCCTGGGAGACCCAGTACTTC
NA	NA	TRBV7-2	TRBJ2-2	CASRFGGWETGELFF	TGTGCCAGCAGGTTCGGCGGTTGGGAGACCGGGGAGCTGTTTTTT
NA	NA	TRBV12-5	TRBJ2-7	CASGLGHSKSYEQYF	TGTGCTAGTGGTTTGGGACACTCCAAATCCTACGAGCAGTACTTC
NA	NA	TRBV7-9	TRBJ2-7	CASSQLGGYYEQYF	TGTGCCAGCAGCCAATTGGGGGGTTACTACGAGCAGTACTTC
NA	TRBD1	TRBV2	TRBJ2-1	CASTGDSNEQFF	TGTGCCAGCACCGGGGACAGCAATGAGCAGTTCTTC
NA	NA	TRBV18	TRBJ2-7	CASSPRQFGEQYF	TGTGCCAGCTCACCGAGACAGTTTGGGGAGCAGTACTTC
NA	TRBD2	TRBV6-5	TRBJ2-3	CASSYLAGGADTQYF	TGTGCCAGCAGTTACCTAGCGGGGGGGGCAGATACGCAGTATTTT
NA	NA	TRBV7-6	TRBJ1-1	CASSLVPQGLDTEAFF	TGTGCCAGCAGCTTAGTTCCCCAGGGACTGGACACTGAAGCTTTCTTT
NA	NA	TRBV5-6	TRBJ2-1	CASSLVRETPYNEQFF	TGTGCCAGCAGCTTGGTGAGGGAAACCCCCTACAATGAGCAGTTCTTC
NA	NA	TRBV6-1	TRBJ2-7	CASSEGRGPWGEQYF	TGTGCCAGCAGTGAAGGCAGGGGCCCTTGGGGGGAGCAGTACTTC
NA	NA	TRBV16	TRBJ1-3	CASSQSRHSGNTIYF	TGTGCCAGCAGCCAATCGAGGCACTCTGGAAACACCATATATTTT
NA	TRBD2	TRBV18	TRBJ2-7	CASSPPQVAGGRSYEQYF	TGTGCCAGCTCACCACCTCAGGTAGCGGGAGGACGCTCCTACGAGCAGTACTTC
NA	TRBD1	TRBV13	TRBJ1-1	CASSTGNDRETEAFF	TGTGCCAGCAGCACCGGGAACGACAGGGAAACTGAAGCTTTCTTT
once	NA	TRBV11-3	TRBJ1-6	CASSSREWGLNSPLHF	TGTGCCAGCAGCTCCCGGGAATGGGGGCTCAATTCACCCCTCCACTTT
NA	NA	TRBV19	TRBJ2-1	CASNPGLQNEQFF	TGTGCCAGTAACCCGGGACTCCAGAATGAGCAGTTCTTC
NA	TRBD1	TRBV2	TRBJ1-1	CASSNRGRDTEAFF	TGTGCCAGCAGTAACAGGGGGCGCGACACTGAAGCTTTCTTT
NA	NA	TRBV5-6	TRBJ1-5	CASSLGQNNQPQHF	TGTGCCAGCAGCCTTGGACAGAACAATCAGCCCCAGCATTTT
NA	NA	TRBV6-5	TRBJ2-1	CASSSPPDSVYNEQFF	TGTGCCAGCAGTTCCCCCCCGGACTCAGTTTACAATGAGCAGTTCTTC
once	TRBD1	TRBV6-1	TRBJ2-2	CASSGRTGRLANTGELFF	TGTGCCAGCAGTGGACGGACAGGGCGACTCGCGAACACCGGGGAGCTGTTTTTT
NA	NA	TRBV4-1	TRBJ1-2	CASSQELASLAYTF	TGCGCCAGCAGCCAAGAACTAGCCAGCCTGGCCTACACCTTC
NA	NA	TRBV18	TRBJ1-5	CASSREVDQPQHF	TGTGCCAGCTCACGGGAGGTAGATCAGCCCCAGCATTTT
NA	NA	TRBV5-1	TRBJ2-7	CASSLSGGSYEQYF	TGCGCCAGCAGTTTGTCCGGGGGATCCTACGAGCAGTACTTC
NA	NA	TRBV27	TRBJ1-4	CAGEVREKLFF	TGTGCCGGTGAGGTGCGTGAAAAACTGTTTTTT
NA	NA	TRBV29-1	TRBJ1-1	CSVDAARAFF	TGCAGCGTTGATGCCGCTCGGGCTTTCTTT
NA	NA	TRBV5-1	TRBJ2-6	CASSLGRAGANVLTF	TGCGCCAGCAGCTTGGGCAGGGCTGGGGCCAACGTCCTGACTTTC
NA	NA	TRBV6-1	TRBJ1-1	CASRLNQGTEAFF	TGTGCCAGCAGACTAAACCAGGGAACTGAAGCTTTCTTT
NA	NA	TRBV30	TRBJ1-5	CAPPQDQPQHF	TGTGCCCCCCCCCAGGATCAGCCCCAGCATTTT
NA	NA	TRBV7-8	TRBJ1-2	CASSLFGSGALVVNGYTF	TGTGCCAGCAGCTTATTTGGCTCAGGTGCTCTTGTGGTGAATGGCTACACCTTC
NA	TRBD1	TRBV4-1	TRBJ2-4	CASSRGGQAKNIQYF	TGCGCCAGCAGCCGAGGGGGACAGGCCAAAAACATTCAGTACTTC
few	NA	TRBV30	TRBJ1-1	CAWTRGLVEAFF	TGTGCCTGGACTCGAGGGCTCGTAGAAGCTTTCTTT
NA	NA	TRBV29-1	TRBJ2-2	CSVDIGNTGELFF	TGCAGCGTCGACATAGGGAACACCGGGGAGCTGTTTTTT
NA	NA	TRBV11-2	TRBJ2-3	CASSPPSGMGSTDTQYF	TGTGCCAGCAGCCCGCCTTCAGGGATGGGAAGCACAGATACGCAGTATTTT
NA	NA	TRBV7-9	TRBJ1-1	CASSLTDREAFF	TGTGCCAGCAGCTTAACGGACAGAGAAGCTTTCTTT
NA	TRBD2	TRBV6-1	TRBJ2-7	CASSEREGLADEQYF	TGTGCCAGCAGTGAACGGGAGGGACTAGCTGACGAGCAGTACTTC
NA	NA	TRBV19	TRBJ1-1	CATSFDSNTEAFF	TGTGCCACCTCCTTCGACTCGAACACTGAAGCTTTCTTT
NA	TRBD1	TRBV9	TRBJ2-7	CASSVGTGDYEQYF	TGTGCCAGCAGCGTAGGGACAGGGGACTACGAGCAGTACTTC
NA	NA	TRBV27	TRBJ2-7	CASSFQGVAYEQYF	TGTGCCAGCAGTTTTCAGGGTGTGGCCTACGAGCAGTACTTC
NA	NA	TRBV21-1	TRBJ1-4	CASSKVPAGENEKLFF	TGTGCCAGCAGCAAAGTGCCGGCAGGCGAAAATGAAAAACTGTTTTTT
NA	TRBD1	TRBV4-2	TRBJ1-1	CASSPMMGQLNTEAFF	TGTGCCAGCAGCCCAATGATGGGACAGTTGAACACTGAAGCTTTCTTT